The text below deals with one T cell receptor beta chain. What it binds is unknown. This specimen comes from a study of cytomegalovirus exposure and HLA in healthy donors. Overall study findings and caveats: The number of N-insertions in an Asian-associated ancestry cluster was reportedly below the approximately 680-donor mean in a later analysis. Rates of TCR association differed by HLA locus in a later analysis, with DRB1 highest and HLA-C lowest. In a later analysis, several top co-occurrence clusters appeared linked to parvovirus B19, influenza, CMV and Epstein-Barr virus. Apparent HLA restriction characterized most CMV-associated TCR beta chains in a later analysis.

Researchers ran the PCR with 60 Vbeta and 13 Jbeta primers. Repertoires were generated with immunoSEQ multiplex PCR, while TCRdb's copy carries only in-frame clones and drops some. There are about 120,000 clones in the sample; approximately 81% occur only once, and roughly 3.9% lies in the top ten. From germline, CDR1 is SGHDT and CDR2 YYEEEE. CDR3 length equals 16 residues. With 4 bases clipped from V and 5 bases from J, the junction kept 10 bases outside the gene matches. The chain links TRBV5-6 to TRBJ2-1, with 9 bases identical to TRBD1. Source material: PBMCs. The sequence came from a woman in her thirties in good health and CMV-seronegative. The CDR3 loop is CASSRVGGQGNNEQFF. CDR3 bases: TGTGCCAGCAGCCGCGTCGGGGGACAGGGAAACAATGAGCAGTTCTTC.